The clone carrying this TCR beta chain has more than one count but fewer than ten. In the original analysis: Scientists estimated how many nucleated cells there were by amplifying reference gene primers. Method: immunoSEQ multiplex PCR; TCRdb's copy keeps in-frame clones and lacks some. V and J calls and clone size are given by that table; D and trimming were obtained from the DNA. This sample has 200,000 to 250,000 clones, with approximately 86% found just once. This record belongs to a study of blood T cell repertoires in COVID-19. Study information: Samples taken during acute and convalescent COVID-19 were collected in the United States, Italy and Spain. PBMCs, B-cell-depleted T cells, or T cells were the source of the cDNA or gDNA that made up the material.

The CDR3 covers 14 residues. CDR1 and CDR2 from the germline V gene are SGHAT and FQNNGV. Trimming at V came to 5 bases and at J to 7 bases, leaving 9 bases not matched to a gene. The source is a woman in her 70s with active or convalescent COVID-19. Sequenced material: peripheral blood. The V gene is TRBV11-2, the J gene TRBJ1-1; 8 bases fit TRBD1. The CDR3 region has the DNA TGTGCCAGCAGCATATCCAACAGGGGGTATGAAGCTTTCTTT. Its protein is CASSISNRGYEAFF.